The sequence of this TCR beta chain was determined in a study of blood T cell repertoires in COVID-19. Residents of 24 US areas, aged roughly 18 to 89 years, made up the participants. Donors were grouped by their self-reported clinical history. Donors in Cohort 3 who had recovered were those with two negative PCRs, healthcare professional clearance, or resolution of their symptoms. In the original analysis: Amplified reference gene primers provided the basis for estimating nucleated cell counts. Assay: immunoSEQ multiplex PCR; the TCRdb copy retains only in-frame clones and omits some. The V and J calls and clone size come from that table; D and trimming were worked out from the DNA. The table records 150,000 to 200,000 clones, roughly 88% of them present only once. Germline lookup yields CDR1 MNHEY and CDR2 SMNVEV (reference sequence). The CDR3 extends over 13 amino acids. The ends were cut back, 4 bases at V and 0 bases at J, with 6 bases in the middle.

Sequencing input: PBMCs or T cells enriched from blood (not recorded which). The chain links TRBV27 to TRBJ1-1; unclear D gene. The source is a man aged 50 to 60 who had recovered from COVID-19. CDR3 residues: CASSSRLNTEAFF. CDR3 nucleotide sequence: TGTGCCAGCAGTTCCCGTTTGAACACTGAAGCTTTCTTT.